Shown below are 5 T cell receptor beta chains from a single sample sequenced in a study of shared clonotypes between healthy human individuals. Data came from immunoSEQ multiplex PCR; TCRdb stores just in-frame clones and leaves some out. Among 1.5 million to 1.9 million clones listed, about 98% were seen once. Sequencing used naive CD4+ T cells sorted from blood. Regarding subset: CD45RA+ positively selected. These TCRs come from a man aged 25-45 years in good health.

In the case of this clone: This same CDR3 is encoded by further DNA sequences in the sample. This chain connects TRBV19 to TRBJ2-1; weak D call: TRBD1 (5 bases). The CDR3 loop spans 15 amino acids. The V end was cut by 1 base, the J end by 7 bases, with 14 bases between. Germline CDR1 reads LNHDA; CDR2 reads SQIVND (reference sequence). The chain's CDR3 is CASSIGRGRNNEQFF. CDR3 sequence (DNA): TGTGCCAGTAGTATAGGAAGGGGCCGGAATAATGAGCAGTTCTTC.

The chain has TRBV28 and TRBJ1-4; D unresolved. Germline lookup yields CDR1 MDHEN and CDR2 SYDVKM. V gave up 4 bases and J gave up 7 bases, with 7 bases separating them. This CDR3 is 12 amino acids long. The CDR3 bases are TGTGCCAGCAGTTCGGCTGGTGAAAAACTGTTTTTT. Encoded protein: CASSSAGEKLFF.

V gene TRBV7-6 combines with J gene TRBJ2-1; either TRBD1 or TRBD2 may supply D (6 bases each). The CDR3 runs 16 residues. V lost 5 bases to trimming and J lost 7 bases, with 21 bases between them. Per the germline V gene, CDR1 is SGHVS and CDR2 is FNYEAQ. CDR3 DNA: TGTGCCAGCAGCCCGGGATACAGCGGAGGGGGGAATGAGCAGTTCTTC. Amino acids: CASSPGYSGGGNEQFF.

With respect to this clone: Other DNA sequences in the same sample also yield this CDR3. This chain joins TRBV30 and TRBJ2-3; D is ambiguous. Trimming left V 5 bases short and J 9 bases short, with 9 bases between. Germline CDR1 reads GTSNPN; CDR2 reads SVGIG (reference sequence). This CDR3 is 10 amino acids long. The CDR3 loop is CAWGRVTQYF. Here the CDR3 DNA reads TGTGCCTGGGGAAGAGTCACGCAGTATTTT.

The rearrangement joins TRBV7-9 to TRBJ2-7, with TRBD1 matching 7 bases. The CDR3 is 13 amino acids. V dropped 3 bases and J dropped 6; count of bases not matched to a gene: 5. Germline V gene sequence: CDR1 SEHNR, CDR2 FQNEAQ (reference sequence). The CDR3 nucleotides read TGTGCCAGCAGCTTTAAGGGGGCTGGCGAGCAGTACTTC. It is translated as CASSFKGAGEQYF.